This T cell receptor beta chain was sequenced during a study of blood T cells in healthy people across ages. This clonotype was seen more than once but under ten times. Next came a second PCR, run for about 7 to 12 cycles, which used a sample-barcoded 5' primer along with a J-beta primer mix. TCRdb re-analysed the 5' RACE reads in MiXCR, keeping a single row per CDR3 protein. This table has 800,000 or so distinct CDR3 sequences, roughly 25% appearing once. These sequences were also reported in another study, on T cells of mothers and their children. Per that study: Three healthy Caucasian mothers and their six children donated. Sample barcodes plus 2-4 random nucleotides came from the M1S primer.

Sequencing was performed on blood. The receptor's source is a boy younger than 18 in good health.

The DNA of the CDR3 is TGCAGCGTTGGAGGGAGGCTTCAGAGGGCTTACAATGAGCAGTTCTTC. Translated, it gives CSVGGRLQRAYNEQFF. V usage is TRBV29-1 and J usage is TRBJ2-1, with D maybe TRBD2 (6 bases). Trimming took off 4 bases at V and 4 bases at J, with 20 bases between the two ends. Looked up from germline, CDR1 is SQVTM and CDR2 is ANQGSEA. There are 16 residues in the CDR3.